The present entry profiles one TCR beta chain with its context. Its binding antigen is unknown. No base-level quality is on record; no much larger clone is a single base apart. This sample stems from a study of blood T cells in healthy people across ages (dated by TCRdb to the mid-2010s). With respect to the entire study: In model experiments, template switching captured about one uniquely barcoded TCR beta cDNA molecule for every two T cells. Using deep sequencing normalized with unique cDNA molecular identifiers, the study measured how TCR beta repertoire diversity changes with age. Donors were grouped into four age groups: young (average approximately 16 years), middle-aged (39), aged (approximately 58) and long-lived (just over 80). To avoid experimental bias, donors of different ages were randomly spread across the sequencing lanes. Using the same blood draw, the study looked at two additional independent replicas of 1 million unique cDNA reads for two donors, one aged 18 to 30 and the other aged 80 or older.

Reading from cysteine to phenylalanine, the CDR3 counts 14 amino acids. Of the read, only the CDR3 DNA is kept; its 42 bases are in frame from base 1. Taken from the germline V gene, the CDR1 and CDR2 loops are SGHTA and FQGNSA. The library was produced with 5' RACE. For sequencing, an Illumina HiSeq 2500 was employed. A second PCR of roughly 6 to 11 cycles was run with a J-beta primer mix and a sample-barcoded 5' primer. A template-switch 5' adaptor carrying 12 random nucleotides introduced a unique molecular identifier onto each TCR beta cDNA molecule. At least 2.5 million CDR3-containing paired-end reads were obtained from each sample. The Mint cDNA synthesis kit, primed by a TRBC-specific oligonucleotide, was used to synthesize first-strand cDNA from all RNA. All cDNA was treated with uracil-DNA glycosylase and then went through a first 18-cycle PCR with the universal primers M1SS and BC2_uni_R. The authors processed their data as follows. Normalization of each sample was performed by random selection of 1 million high-quality reads, each carrying a distinct molecular identifier. Instead of being binned into consensus sequences, reads with shared molecular identifiers were discarded. MiTCR, run with a Q25 quality threshold and the strictest error-elimination algorithm, handled CDR3 identification, clonotype clustering and error correction. A nonparametric unseen species model with Euler transformation was used to estimate a lower bound on total TCR beta diversity. In TCRdb, the public reads were trimmed at Q25 with fastp and aligned with MiXCR, with productive beta chains retained. Rows are unified per CDR3 protein, each entry keeping the most common DNA and genes. None of the V and J calls come from the authors' own analysis; TCRdb made them. This sample holds about a million distinct CDR3 sequences; around 54% were observed only once. Roughly a fifth of the sample comes from the top ten.

Donors were 40 or so systemically healthy Caucasian individuals from Russia aged about 6 to 100 years. Each donor gave 8 to 10 milliliters of peripheral blood, drawn into EDTA-treated Vacutainer tubes. Ficoll-Paque density-gradient centrifugation was used to isolate PBMCs, with at least 6.5 million per sample. Trizol reagent was used to extract total RNA from the PBMCs, yielding at least 6 micrograms per sample. For every donor, an aliquot of PBMCs went through flow cytometry to measure the percentages of naive CD45RAhigh/CD27high T cells. Results the study describes overall, beyond this receptor: Estimates of total diversity based on one million sequenced T cells were regarded as lower bounds and as underestimates. Since profiling was done on bulk unsorted PBMCs, naive and antigen-experienced compartments could not be conclusively compared. As age increased, observed TCR beta diversity per million T cells dropped in a roughly linear way, and a significant reduction was already evident by age about 40. Compared with the aged group, the long-lived group had more naive CD4+ T cells, fewer expanded clones and increased TCR diversity, suggesting age selection. There was a strong correlation between observed TCR beta diversity and the percentage of naive T cells measured by flow cytometry. Donor CMV infection status was unknown, potentially confounding age-related changes in expanded clonotypes.

The source is a woman aged 55 to 70 in good health. The V gene is TRBV7-2 and the J gene is TRBJ2-5; 7 central nucleotides agree with TRBD2. The last part of the DNA fits TRBJ2-7 better; the J call may be wrong. What was sequenced was blood. The CDR3 protein: CASSWRRGINEQYF. The DNA sequence is TGTGCCAGCAGCTGGAGGCGGGGGATCAACGAGCAGTACTTC.